The rows below give T cell receptor beta chains drawn from one sample of a study of regulatory T cells in long-lasting Graves disease. From the multiplex PCR reads, TCRdb called clonotypes with MiXCR, one entry per CDR3 protein. The data contain hundreds of thousands of distinct CDR3 sequences, roughly 14% of them singletons. The sample also formed part of further work on T cells in Graves' hyperthyroidism and ophthalmopathy.

The sequencing here drew on peripheral blood mononuclear cells (PBMCs), taken at new diagnosis, from a patient treated with antithyroid drugs. The receptors were sampled from a man aged 30 to 45 with Graves disease. Each CDR3 is given with its conserved first and last residue. The order of the fields is V gene, D gene, clone size, J gene, CDR3 DNA, CDR3 protein. The D gene is left open where the match is weak. Rows may omit the clone size; those that give it use once, few, many or a size class.

TRBV5-1	-	few	TRBJ1-6	TGCGCCAGCAGCCTGACCACGACCTTAAATTCACCCCTCCACTTT	CASSLTTTLNSPLHF
TRBV20-1	TRBD2	many	TRBJ2-7	TGCAGTGCTGGCGGGAGGGGCGGGAGGGGGACCTACGAGCAGTACTTC	CSAGGRGGRGTYEQYF
TRBV18	-	many	TRBJ1-1	TGTGCCAGCTCACCGGGGACTCTTCTCCCCTTCTTT	CASSPGTLLPFF
TRBV12-5	-	many	TRBJ2-2	TGTGCTAGTGGTCTGGACAGAAGGTTAACCGGGGAGCTGTTTTTT	CASGLDRRLTGELFF
TRBV7-2	TRBD2	many	TRBJ2-1	TGTGCCAGCAGCCCCCAGCGGGAGAGGGGGTTCTTC	CASSPQRERGFF
TRBV29-1	-	many	TRBJ2-3	TGCAGCGTTGAAATTCGGCGGGATCTCACAGATACGCAGTATTTT	CSVEIRRDLTDTQYF
TRBV5-6	TRBD2	-	TRBJ2-3	TGTGCCAGCAGATTAGCGGGGACCTTCTTGGATACGCAGTATTTT	CASRLAGTFLDTQYF
TRBV29-1	TRBD2	many	TRBJ2-5	TGCAGCGTTACGGGACTAGCGGGAGAAGAGACCCAGTACTTC	CSVTGLAGEETQYF
TRBV12-3/TRBV12-4	-	many	TRBJ2-1	TGTGCCAGCACTTCTTCTGCGGGACTTTTCCACAATGAGCAGTTCTTC	CASTSSAGLFHNEQFF
TRBV4-1	-	-	TRBJ2-4	TGCGCCAGCAGCCAAAGTGAGTCCGAGGAGATTCAGTACTTC	CASSQSESEEIQYF
TRBV5-5	TRBD2	-	TRBJ2-1	TGTGCCAGCAGCTTGGGACTAGCGGGAGGGGGCAATGAGCAGTTCTTC	CASSLGLAGGGNEQFF
TRBV15	-	-	TRBJ2-1	TGTGCCACCAGCCGGGACTCCCTCTCCTACAATGGGCAGTTCTTC	CATSRDSLSYNGQFF
TRBV20-1	TRBD2	many	TRBJ2-7	TGCAGTGCTAGAGATTCCCCGACTAGCGCGAACCCCTACGAGCAGTACTTC	CSARDSPTSANPYEQYF
TRBV20-1	-	few	TRBJ1-2	TGCAGTGCTAGAGATCCCGGGGAGGACTATGGCTACACCTTC	CSARDPGEDYGYTF
TRBV2	TRBD1	many	TRBJ2-5	TGTGCCAGCACCCCCGGGGACAGCCAGACCCAGTACTTC	CASTPGDSQTQYF
TRBV18	-	few	TRBJ1-3	TGTGCCAGCTCAGGGGATGAGACTGGAAACACCATATATTTT	CASSGDETGNTIYF
TRBV3-1	TRBD2	many	TRBJ2-1	TGTGCCAGCAGCCAAACGACTAGCGGGTTCAATGAGCAGTTCTTC	CASSQTTSGFNEQFF
TRBV24-1	TRBD1	many	TRBJ1-1	TGTGCCACCAGTGATCTCGGGACAGGAGATACTTTCTTT	CATSDLGTGDTFF
TRBV6-2/TRBV6-3	TRBD1	many	TRBJ2-7	TGTGCCAGCAGTTGGCAAGGGACAGGGCGGGGCGAGCAGTACTTC	CASSWQGTGRGEQYF
TRBV13	-	many	TRBJ1-4	TGTGCCAGCAGCCCCCGCAGGGAGGCTAATGAAAAACTGTTTTTT	CASSPRREANEKLFF
TRBV18	-	-	TRBJ1-4	TGTGCCTGCTCACCTCAAGGGGGGACTAATGAAAAACTGTTTTTT	CACSPQGGTNEKLFF
TRBV20-1	-	many	TRBJ1-1	TGCAGTGCCAACCCCCGGGGTTGGACTGAAGCTTTCTTT	CSANPRGWTEAFF
TRBV27	-	many	TRBJ2-7	TGTGCCAGCGCATCTACCCTAACGTCCCCACCGTCCTACGAGCAGTACTTC	CASASTLTSPPSYEQYF
TRBV6-1	TRBD1	many	TRBJ2-3	TGTGCCAGCACTAGCGACAGGGGGAGAACAGATACGCAGTATTTT	CASTSDRGRTDTQYF
TRBV20-1	-	many	TRBJ2-7	TGCAGTGCTAGGGGGGTAGCCTACGAGCAGTACTTC	CSARGVAYEQYF
TRBV7-9	-	many	TRBJ2-2	TGTGCCAGCAGCTTAGCTGGCGGGGAGCTGTTTTTT	CASSLAGGELFF
TRBV20-1	TRBD1	many	TRBJ2-3	TGCAGTGCTAGGGACAGGGCTCCAGATACGCAGTATTTT	CSARDRAPDTQYF
TRBV29-1	-	many	TRBJ1-2	TGCAGCGTTGAACAGGGAAGCTACACCTTC	CSVEQGSYTF
TRBV28	TRBD2	many	TRBJ2-2	TGTGCCTCCGGGACTATGAACACCGGGGAGCTGTTTTTT	CASGTMNTGELFF
TRBV9	-	-	TRBJ2-2	TGTGCCAGCAGCGCGCGGGGTTCGGGCACCGGGGAGCTGTTTTTT	CASSARGSGTGELFF
TRBV10-1	-	-	TRBJ1-3	TGCGCCAGCATAGTCGTAAGGGAAGCCATATATTTT	CASIVVREAIYF
TRBV2	-	many	TRBJ1-1	TGTGCCAGCAGAATATTGGGCCTCGGGAAGGCTTTCTTT	CASRILGLGKAFF
TRBV5-1	TRBD2	many	TRBJ2-1	TGCGCCAGCAGCTTGCTGGGACTAGCGGGCTCCTACAATGAGCAGTTCTTC	CASSLLGLAGSYNEQFF
TRBV6-1	-	few	TRBJ2-2	TGTGCCAGCAGAAGAGGACCCCCCCCCGGCGGGGAGCTGTTTTTT	CASRRGPPPGGELFF
TRBV3-1	TRBD2	-	TRBJ2-3	TGTGCCAGCAGCCAAGTGTATTCGGGAGCGGGGGGGCCCACAGATACGCAGTATTTT	CASSQVYSGAGGPTDTQYF
TRBV7-9	-	few	TRBJ1-4	TGTGCCAGCAGCCCCACAGCCGCAGACCCCAACGAAAAACTGTTTTTT	CASSPTAADPNEKLFF
TRBV7-8	-	-	TRBJ2-3	TGTGCCAGCAGCGCCCCTGGTAGCACAGATACGCAGTATTTT	CASSAPGSTDTQYF
TRBV10-1	TRBD1	-	TRBJ2-1	TGCGCCAGCAGTGAGATTCCCGGGACAGGGTTTTACGATGAGCAGTTCTTC	CASSEIPGTGFYDEQFF
TRBV27	-	many	TRBJ1-2	TGTGCCAGCAGTTTATCCTCCGGGCCCGCCGCCCCATACGGCTACACCTTC	CASSLSSGPAAPYGYTF
TRBV2	-	many	TRBJ2-6	TGTGCCAGCAGTGATGGGTTCTCCGGGGCCAACGTCCTGACTTTC	CASSDGFSGANVLTF
TRBV7-9	-	-	TRBJ2-6	TGTGCCAGCAGCCTCGGGAGCCTACTCCTTGGGGCCAACGTCCTGACTTTC	CASSLGSLLLGANVLTF
TRBV29-1	TRBD2	many	TRBJ2-7	TGCAGCGTTATTGGGACTAGCGGGAGAAGGGGGAGGCAGTACTTC	CSVIGTSGRRGRQYF